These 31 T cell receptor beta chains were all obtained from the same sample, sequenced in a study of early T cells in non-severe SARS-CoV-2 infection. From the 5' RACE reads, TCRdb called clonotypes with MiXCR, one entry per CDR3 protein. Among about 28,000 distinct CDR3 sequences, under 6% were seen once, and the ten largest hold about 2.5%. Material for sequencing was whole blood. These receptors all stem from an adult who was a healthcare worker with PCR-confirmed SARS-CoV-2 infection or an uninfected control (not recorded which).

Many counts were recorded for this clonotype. In DNA, the CDR3 is TGTGCCAGCAGCTTAAGCCAGGTGTTGAACACTGAAGCTTTCTTT. This codes for CASSLSQVLNTEAFF. The chain employs TRBV7-3 and TRBJ1-1; D remains unclear. The germline V gene has CDR1 SGHTA and CDR2 FQGTGA. Trimming took off 1 base at V and 0 bases at J, with 9 bases between the two ends. The CDR3 extends over 15 amino acids.

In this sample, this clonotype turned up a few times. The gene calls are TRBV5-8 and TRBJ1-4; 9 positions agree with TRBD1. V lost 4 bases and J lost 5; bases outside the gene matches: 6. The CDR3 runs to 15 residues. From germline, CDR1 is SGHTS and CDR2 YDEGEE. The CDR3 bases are TGTGCCAGCAGCCTTCCGGGACAGGGAAATGAAAAACTGTTTTTT. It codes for CASSLPGQGNEKLFF.

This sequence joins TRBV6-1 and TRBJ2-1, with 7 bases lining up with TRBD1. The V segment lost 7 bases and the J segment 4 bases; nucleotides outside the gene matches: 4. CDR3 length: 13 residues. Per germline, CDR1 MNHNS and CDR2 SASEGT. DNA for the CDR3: TGTGCCAGCATGGCAGGGGGTTACAATGAGCAGTTCTTC. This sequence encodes CASMAGGYNEQFF.

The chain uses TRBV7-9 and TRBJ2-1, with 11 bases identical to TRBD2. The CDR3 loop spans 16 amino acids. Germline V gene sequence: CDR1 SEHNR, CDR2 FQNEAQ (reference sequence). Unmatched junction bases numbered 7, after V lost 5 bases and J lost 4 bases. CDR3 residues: CASSRGGLAVYNEQFF. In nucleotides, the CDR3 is TGTGCCAGCAGCCGGGGGGGACTAGCGGTTTACAATGAGCAGTTCTTC.

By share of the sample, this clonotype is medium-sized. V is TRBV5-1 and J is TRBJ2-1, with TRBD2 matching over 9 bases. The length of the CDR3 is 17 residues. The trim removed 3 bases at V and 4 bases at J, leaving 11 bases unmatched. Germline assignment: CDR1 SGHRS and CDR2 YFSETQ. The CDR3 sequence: CASSWTGTSLMYNEQFF. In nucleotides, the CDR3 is TGCGCCAGCAGCTGGACCGGGACTAGCCTAATGTACAATGAGCAGTTCTTC.

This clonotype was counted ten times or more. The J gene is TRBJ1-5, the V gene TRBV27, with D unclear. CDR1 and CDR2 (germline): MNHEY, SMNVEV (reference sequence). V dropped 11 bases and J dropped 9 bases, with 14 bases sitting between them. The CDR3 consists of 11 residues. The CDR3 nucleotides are TGTGCCGGCTATCTAGGTCGGCCCCAGCATTTT. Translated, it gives CAGYLGRPQHF.

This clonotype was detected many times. This chain's CDR3 is CASSLAANTGELFF. The CDR3 region has the DNA TGTGCCAGCAGCTTAGCAGCGAACACCGGGGAGCTGTTTTTT. The chain has TRBV5-5 and TRBJ2-2, with D unresolved. CDR3 length: 14 amino acids. Germline assignment: CDR1 SGHKS and CDR2 YYEKEE (reference sequence). The V and J ends lost 2 bases and 0 bases respectively, with 5 bases between them.

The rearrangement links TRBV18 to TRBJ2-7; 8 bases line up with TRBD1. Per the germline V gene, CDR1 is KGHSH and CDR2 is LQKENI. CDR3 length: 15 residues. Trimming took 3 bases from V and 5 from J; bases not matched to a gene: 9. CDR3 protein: CASSPRQGAFDEQYF. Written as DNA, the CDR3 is TGTGCCAGCTCACCCCGGCAGGGGGCCTTTGACGAGCAGTACTTC.

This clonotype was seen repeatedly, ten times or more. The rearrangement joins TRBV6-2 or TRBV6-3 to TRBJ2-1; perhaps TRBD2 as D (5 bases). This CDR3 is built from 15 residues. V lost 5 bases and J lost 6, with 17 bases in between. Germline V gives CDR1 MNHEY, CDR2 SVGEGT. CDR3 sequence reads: CASSPWGSGGNEQFF. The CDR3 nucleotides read TGTGCCAGCAGTCCCTGGGGTAGTGGAGGCAATGAGCAGTTCTTC.

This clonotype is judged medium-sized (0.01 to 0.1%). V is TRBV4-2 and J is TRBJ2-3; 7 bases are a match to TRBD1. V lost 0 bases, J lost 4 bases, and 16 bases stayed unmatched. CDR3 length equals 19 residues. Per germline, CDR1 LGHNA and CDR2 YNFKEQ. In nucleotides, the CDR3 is TGTGCCAGCAGCCAAGATTACGACAGGGAAGTTCCTGATGCAGATACGCAGTATTTT. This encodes CASSQDYDREVPDADTQYF.

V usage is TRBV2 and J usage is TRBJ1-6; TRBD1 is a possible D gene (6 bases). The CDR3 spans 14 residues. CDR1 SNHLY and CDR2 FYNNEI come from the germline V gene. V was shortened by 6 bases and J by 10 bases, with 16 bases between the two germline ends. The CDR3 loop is CASSNRETGSPLHF. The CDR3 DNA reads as TGTGCCAGCAGCAACAGGGAAACGGGATCACCCCTCCACTTT.

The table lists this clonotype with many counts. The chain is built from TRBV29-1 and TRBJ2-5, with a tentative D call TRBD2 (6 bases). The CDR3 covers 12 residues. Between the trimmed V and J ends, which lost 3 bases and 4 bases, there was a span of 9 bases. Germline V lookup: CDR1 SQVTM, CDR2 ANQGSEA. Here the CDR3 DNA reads TGCAGCGTTGATCTAGCGCTAGAGACCCAGTACTTC. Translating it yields CSVDLALETQYF.

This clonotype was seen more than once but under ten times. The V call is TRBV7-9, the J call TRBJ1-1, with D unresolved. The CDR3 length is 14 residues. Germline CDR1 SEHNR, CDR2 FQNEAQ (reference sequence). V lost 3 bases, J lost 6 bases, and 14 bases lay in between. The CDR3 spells CASSFRGSSAEAFF. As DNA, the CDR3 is TGTGCCAGCAGCTTCCGGGGAAGTAGCGCTGAAGCTTTCTTT.

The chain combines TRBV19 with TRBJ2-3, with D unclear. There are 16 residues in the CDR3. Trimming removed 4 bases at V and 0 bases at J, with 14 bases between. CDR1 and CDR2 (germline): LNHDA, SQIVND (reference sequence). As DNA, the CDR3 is TGTGCCAGTAGTACTACTCGGCTAGAGAGCACAGATACGCAGTATTTT. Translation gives CASSTTRLESTDTQYF.

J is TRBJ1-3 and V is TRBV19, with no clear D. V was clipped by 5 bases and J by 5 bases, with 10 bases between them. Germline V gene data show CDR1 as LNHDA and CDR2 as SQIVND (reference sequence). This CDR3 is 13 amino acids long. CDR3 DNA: TGTGCCAGTAGTTTTATCCGGCGAAACACCATATATTTT. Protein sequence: CASSFIRRNTIYF.

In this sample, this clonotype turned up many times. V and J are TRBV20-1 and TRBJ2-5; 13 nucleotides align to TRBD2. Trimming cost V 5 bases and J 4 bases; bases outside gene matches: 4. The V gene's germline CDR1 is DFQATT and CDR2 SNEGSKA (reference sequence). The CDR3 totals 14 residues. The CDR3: CSAALAGGRETQYF. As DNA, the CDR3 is TGCAGTGCTGCACTAGCGGGAGGGCGAGAGACCCAGTACTTC.

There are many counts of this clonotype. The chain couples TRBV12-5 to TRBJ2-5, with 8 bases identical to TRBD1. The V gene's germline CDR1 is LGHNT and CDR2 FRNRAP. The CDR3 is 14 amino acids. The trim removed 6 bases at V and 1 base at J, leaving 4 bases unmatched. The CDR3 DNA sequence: TGTGCTAGTGGCCCGGGACAGGCCCAAGAGACCCAGTACTTC. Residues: CASGPGQAQETQYF.

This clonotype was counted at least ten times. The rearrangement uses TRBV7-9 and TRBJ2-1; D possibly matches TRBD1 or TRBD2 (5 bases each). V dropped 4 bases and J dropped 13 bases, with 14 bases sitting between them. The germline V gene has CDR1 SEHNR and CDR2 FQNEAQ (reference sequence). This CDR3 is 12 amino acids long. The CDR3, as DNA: TGTGCCAGCAGCTCCACCGATTGGGACCAGTTCTTC. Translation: CASSSTDWDQFF. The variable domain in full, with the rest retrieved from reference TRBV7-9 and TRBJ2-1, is DTGVSQNPRHKITKRGQNVTFRCDPISEHNRLYWYRQTLGQGPEFLTYFQNEAQLEKSRLLSDRFSAERPKGSFSTLEIQRTEQGDSAMYLCASSSTDWDQFFGPGTRLTVL.

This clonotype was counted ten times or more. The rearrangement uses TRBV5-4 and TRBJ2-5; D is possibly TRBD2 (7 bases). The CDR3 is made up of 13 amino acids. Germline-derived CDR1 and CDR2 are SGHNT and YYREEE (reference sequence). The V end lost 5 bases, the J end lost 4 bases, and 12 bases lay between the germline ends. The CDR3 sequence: CASRLAGAETQYF. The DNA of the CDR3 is TGTGCCAGCAGGCTGGCGGGGGCAGAGACCCAGTACTTC.

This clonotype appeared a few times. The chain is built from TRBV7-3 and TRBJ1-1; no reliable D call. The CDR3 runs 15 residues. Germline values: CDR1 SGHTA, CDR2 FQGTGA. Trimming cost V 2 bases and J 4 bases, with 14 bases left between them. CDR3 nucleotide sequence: TGTGCCAGCAGCTTACTGCCGGCGAAGCCCACTGAAGCTTTCTTT. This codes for CASSLLPAKPTEAFF.

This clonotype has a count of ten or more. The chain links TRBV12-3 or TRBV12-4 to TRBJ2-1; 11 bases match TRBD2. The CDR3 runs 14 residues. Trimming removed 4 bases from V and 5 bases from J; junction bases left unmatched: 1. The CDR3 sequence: CASSSTSGNNEQFF. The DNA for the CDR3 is TGTGCCAGCAGTTCGACTAGCGGGAACAATGAGCAGTTCTTC.

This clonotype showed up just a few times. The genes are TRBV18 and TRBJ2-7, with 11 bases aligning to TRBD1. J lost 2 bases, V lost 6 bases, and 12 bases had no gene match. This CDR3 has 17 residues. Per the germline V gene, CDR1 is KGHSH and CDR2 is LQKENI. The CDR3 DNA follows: TGTGCCAGCTCCCCTCAAACTGGGACAGGGGGGACCTACGAGCAGTACTTC. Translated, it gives CASSPQTGTGGTYEQYF.

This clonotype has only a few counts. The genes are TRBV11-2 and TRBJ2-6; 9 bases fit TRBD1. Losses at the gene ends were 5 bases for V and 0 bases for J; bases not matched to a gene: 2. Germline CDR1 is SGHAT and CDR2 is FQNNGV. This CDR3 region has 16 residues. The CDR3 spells CASSGQGRSGANVLTF. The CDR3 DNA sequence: TGTGCCAGCAGCGGACAGGGGCGCTCTGGGGCCAACGTCCTGACTTTC. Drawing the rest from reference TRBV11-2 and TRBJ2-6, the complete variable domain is EAGVAQSPRYKIIEKRQSVAFWCNPISGHATLYWYQQILGQGPKLLIQFQNNGVVDDSQLPKDRFSAERLKGVDSTLKIQPAKLEDSAVYLCASSGQGRSGANVLTFGAGSRLTVL.

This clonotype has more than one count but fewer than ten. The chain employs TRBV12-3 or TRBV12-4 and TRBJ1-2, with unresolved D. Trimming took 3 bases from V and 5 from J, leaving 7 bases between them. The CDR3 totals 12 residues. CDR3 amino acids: CASSLRPYGYTF. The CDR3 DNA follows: TGTGCCAGCAGTTTGAGACCTTATGGCTACACCTTC.

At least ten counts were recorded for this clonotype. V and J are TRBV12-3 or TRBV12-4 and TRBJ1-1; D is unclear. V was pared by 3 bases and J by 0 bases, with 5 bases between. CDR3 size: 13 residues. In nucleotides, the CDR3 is TGTGCCAGCAGTTTTGGCCTGAACACTGAAGCTTTCTTT. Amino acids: CASSFGLNTEAFF.

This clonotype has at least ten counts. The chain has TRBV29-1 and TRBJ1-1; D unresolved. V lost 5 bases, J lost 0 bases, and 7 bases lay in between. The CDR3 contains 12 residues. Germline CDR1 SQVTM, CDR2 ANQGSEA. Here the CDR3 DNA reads TGCAGCGTTAGAAACTTGAACACTGAAGCTTTCTTT. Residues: CSVRNLNTEAFF.

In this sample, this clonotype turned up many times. CDR3 residues: CASGPSDRGTEAFF. The CDR3 nucleotides read TGTGCTAGTGGTCCTTCCGACAGGGGCACTGAAGCTTTCTTT. The chain links TRBV12-5 to TRBJ1-1; 8 bases agree with TRBD1. The CDR3 contains 14 residues. Germline CDR1 reads LGHNT; CDR2 reads FRNRAP. Trimming cost V 5 bases and J 4 bases; bases outside gene matches: 6.

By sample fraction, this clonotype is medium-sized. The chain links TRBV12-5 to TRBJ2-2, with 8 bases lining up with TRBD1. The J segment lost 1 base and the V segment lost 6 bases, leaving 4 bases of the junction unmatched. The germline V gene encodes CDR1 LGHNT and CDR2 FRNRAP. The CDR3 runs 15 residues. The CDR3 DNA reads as TGTGCTAGTGGGTCCACAGGGGGGAACACCGGGGAGCTGTTTTTT. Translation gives CASGSTGGNTGELFF.

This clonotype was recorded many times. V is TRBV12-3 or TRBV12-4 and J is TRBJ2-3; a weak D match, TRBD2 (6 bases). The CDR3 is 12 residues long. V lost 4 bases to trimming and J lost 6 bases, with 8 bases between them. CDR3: CASSSTSDTQYF. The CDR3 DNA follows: TGTGCCAGCAGTTCAACTAGCGATACGCAGTATTTT.

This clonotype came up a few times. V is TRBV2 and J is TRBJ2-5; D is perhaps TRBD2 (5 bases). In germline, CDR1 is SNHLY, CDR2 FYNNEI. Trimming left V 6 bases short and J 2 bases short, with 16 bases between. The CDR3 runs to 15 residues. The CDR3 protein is CASRRSGAEQETQYF. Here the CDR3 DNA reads TGTGCCAGCAGGAGGAGCGGAGCGGAGCAAGAGACCCAGTACTTC. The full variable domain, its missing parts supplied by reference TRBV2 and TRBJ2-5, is EPEVTQTPSHQVTQMGQEVILRCVPISNHLYFYWYRQILGQKVEFLVSFYNNEISEKSEIFDDQFSVERPDGSNFTLKIRSTKLEDSAMYFCASRRSGAEQETQYFGPGTRLLVL.

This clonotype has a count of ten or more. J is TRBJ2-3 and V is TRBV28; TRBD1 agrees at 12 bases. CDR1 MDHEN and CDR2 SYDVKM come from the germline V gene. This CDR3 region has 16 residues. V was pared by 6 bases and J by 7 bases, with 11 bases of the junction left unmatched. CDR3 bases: TGTGCCAGCAGCAGACCCGGGACAGGGGGCAAAAATACGCAGTATTTT. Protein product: CASSRPGTGGKNTQYF.